This is a list of T cell receptor beta chains from one sample in a study of CD4 T cells in relation to SARS-CoV-2 and coronaviruses. Antigen specificity for these receptors is unknown. The protocol was immunoSEQ multiplex PCR, while the TCRdb copy is restricted to in-frame clones and leaves out a portion. The data show around 23,000 clones, less than 85% seen once. Specimen: CD4+ T cells from PBMCs, cultured in vitro. These receptors came from a human donor in good health. The CDR3 runs from the conserved cysteine through the conserved F or W. Fields, in order: V gene, CDR3 protein.

TRBV19	CASRGELGNTIYF
TRBV5-1	CASSLAVGLNTEAFF
TRBV9	CASSGEGGFNTEAFF
TRBV11-2	CASSFGDYNEQFF
TRBV30	CAWRWGQGRTEAFF
TRBV30	CAWSEEGGGLGYTF
TRBV6-5	CASSYSPGRGTDTQYF
TRBV19	CASTLQGAGYTF
TRBV6-1	CASSEVRASGTGELFF
TRBV19	CASSIQGSNQPQHF
TRBV9	CASSVARTGNTIYF
TRBV19	CASSPRQGNDEQYF
TRBV7-2	CASSPRQAGELFF
TRBV3-1/TRBV3-2	CASSHLFAGTSGTNEQFF
TRBV19	CASSSFSTANTEAFF
TRBV7-8	CASSHPGQGAGAALHF